Below, one T cell receptor (beta chain) is given with its context. This specimen belongs to a study of OX40 agonist ivuxolimab in advanced cancers. The germline CDR1 and CDR2 sequences are MDHEN and SYDVKM. V dropped 4 bases and J dropped 3 bases, with 7 bases sitting between them. The CDR3 totals 12 residues. Profiled with immunoSEQ multiplex PCR; TCRdb holds only in-frame clones, not every one. The data hold approximately 27,000 clones, with 70% to 80% observed a single time. The gene calls are TRBV28 and TRBJ2-7; the D is unclear. The TCR comes from an adult with an advanced solid tumor such as melanoma, head and neck, liver or kidney cancer. Sequenced here: CD4+ or CD8+ T cells sorted from blood, sampled in a trial of the OX40 agonist ivuxolimab. The CDR3 here is CASSSVDYEQYF. As DNA, the CDR3 is TGTGCCAGCAGTTCTGTGGACTACGAGCAGTACTTC.